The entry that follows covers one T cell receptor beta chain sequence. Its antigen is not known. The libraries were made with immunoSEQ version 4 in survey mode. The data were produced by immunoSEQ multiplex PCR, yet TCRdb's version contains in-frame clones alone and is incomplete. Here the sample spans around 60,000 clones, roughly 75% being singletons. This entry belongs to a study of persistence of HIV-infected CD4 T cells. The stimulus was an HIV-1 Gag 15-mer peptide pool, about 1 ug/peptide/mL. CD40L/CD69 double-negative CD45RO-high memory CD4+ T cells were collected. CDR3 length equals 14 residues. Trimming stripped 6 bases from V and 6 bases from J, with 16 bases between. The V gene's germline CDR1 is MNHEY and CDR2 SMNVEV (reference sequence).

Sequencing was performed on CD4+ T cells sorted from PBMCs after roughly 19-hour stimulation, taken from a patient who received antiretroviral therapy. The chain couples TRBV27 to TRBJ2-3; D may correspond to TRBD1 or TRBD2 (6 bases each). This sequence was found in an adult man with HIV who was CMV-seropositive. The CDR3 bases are TGTGCCAGCAGCCCAATAACAGGGAGGGATACGCAGTATTTT. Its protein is CASSPITGRDTQYF.